The 5 T cell receptor beta chains below come from one sample, sequenced in a study of cytomegalovirus exposure and HLA in healthy donors. Primers included in the PCR were 60 Vbeta and 13 Jbeta primers. Profiled with immunoSEQ multiplex PCR; TCRdb holds only in-frame clones, not every one. The profile covers approximately 240,000 clones, with roughly four fifths appearing a single time and 0.58% taken by the ten largest. Material for sequencing was PBMCs. The receptors were gathered from a woman between 40 and 50 years old in good health and CMV-seronegative.

The rearrangement links TRBV2 to TRBJ2-1; possibly TRBD2 for D (6 bases). Per the germline V gene, CDR1 is SNHLY and CDR2 is FYNNEI. The CDR3 is made up of 15 amino acids. Between the trimmed V and J ends, which lost 3 bases and 7 bases, there was a span of 16 bases. The CDR3 region has the DNA TGTGCCAGCAGTGAGACTAGTGTAGGCGGTAATGAGCAGTTCTTC. This encodes CASSETSVGGNEQFF.

The chain links TRBV13 to TRBJ1-1; a weak D match, TRBD1 (6 bases). Germline V gene lookup returns CDR1 PRHDT and CDR2 FYEKMQ (reference sequence). This CDR3 contains 14 residues. Trimming shortened V by 4 bases and J by 6 bases, and 15 bases separated the two germline ends. The CDR3 spells CASSSRDIRPEAFF. CDR3 DNA sequence: TGTGCCAGCAGCTCCCGGGACATTCGGCCTGAAGCTTTCTTT.

The gene calls are TRBV4-1 and TRBJ2-7; D is undetermined. Germline CDR1 MGHRA, CDR2 YSYEKL. V was shortened by 5 bases and J by 7 bases, with 12 bases between the two germline ends. The CDR3 totals 12 residues. CDR3 sequence: CASSGSSEEQYF. The CDR3 bases are TGCGCCAGCAGCGGGTCCTCGGAGGAGCAGTACTTC.

The chain employs TRBV18 and TRBJ2-5; unclear D gene. This CDR3 is built from 15 residues. The V and J ends lost 2 bases and 2 bases respectively, with 12 bases between them. CDR1 and CDR2 from the germline V gene are KGHSH and LQKENI. The CDR3 bases are TGTGCCAGCTCACCAAGGCAGGTACTTCAAGAGACCCAGTACTTC. It translates to CASSPRQVLQETQYF.

This rearrangement joins TRBV7-9 to TRBJ1-2; weak D call: TRBD1 (5 bases). The V end was cut by 4 bases, the J end by 0 bases, with 12 bases between. CDR1 is SEHNR, CDR2 FQNEAQ, per germline (reference sequence). CDR3 length equals 15 residues. CDR3 residues: CASSSPTESNYGYTF. Written as DNA, the CDR3 is TGTGCCAGCAGCTCCCCGACAGAATCTAACTATGGCTACACCTTC. Filled out from reference TRBV7-9 and TRBJ1-2, the complete variable domain reads DTGVSQNPRHKITKRGQNVTFRCDPISEHNRLYWYRQTLGQGPEFLTYFQNEAQLEKSRLLSDRFSAERPKGSFSTLEIQRTEQGDSAMYLCASSSPTESNYGYTFGSGTRLTVV.